These 4 T cell receptor beta chains share one sample of origin, sequenced in a study of cytomegalovirus exposure and HLA in healthy donors. Assay: immunoSEQ multiplex PCR; the TCRdb copy retains only in-frame clones and omits some. In the table there are some 87,000 clones, roughly 96% of which are singletons. The sequenced sample was PBMCs. Receptors were obtained from a woman aged 18-35 years in good health and CMV-seronegative.

The V call is TRBV7-9, the J call TRBJ2-3; perhaps TRBD2 as D (6 bases). The germline V gene encodes CDR1 SEHNR and CDR2 FQNEAQ (reference sequence). The CDR3 runs 14 residues. Trimming stripped 3 bases from V and 6 bases from J, with 13 bases between. The chain's CDR3 is CASSFLAPPDTQYF. The CDR3 DNA reads TGTGCCAGCAGCTTTCTAGCGCCGCCCGATACGCAGTATTTT.

The chain uses TRBV11-3 and TRBJ2-7; TRBD2 is a possible D gene (5 bases). Germline V lookup: CDR1 SGHNT, CDR2 YENEEA. The CDR3 consists of 12 residues. The germline V and J ends were trimmed by 5 bases and 3 bases, with 8 bases remaining between them. The CDR3 DNA follows: TGTGCCAGCAGCCTCGGGAACTACGAGCAGTACTTC. As protein: CASSLGNYEQYF.

This sequence joins TRBV30 and TRBJ2-5; no definite D call. The CDR3 is 11 amino acids. The germline V gene encodes CDR1 GTSNPN and CDR2 SVGIG (reference sequence). Trimming pared 3 bases from V and 5 bases from J, leaving 7 bases between. The CDR3 loop reads CAWRLRETQYF. CDR3 bases: TGTGCCTGGAGGTTGCGGGAGACCCAGTACTTC.

The chain has TRBV7-2 and TRBJ2-4, with D possibly TRBD2 on 6 matching bases. The V and J ends lost 5 bases and 0 bases respectively, with 14 bases between them. Germline CDR1 reads SGHTA; CDR2 reads FQGNSA. The length of the CDR3 is 16 residues. In DNA form, the CDR3 reads TGTGCCAGCAGCCTGGACTACCAATTAGCCAAAAACATTCAGTACTTC. This translates into CASSLDYQLAKNIQYF.